One and the same sample provided the 18 T cell receptor beta chains below, sequenced in a study of T cell repertoires in cytomegalovirus infection. In TCRdb, the reads were re-called with MiXCR into one record per CDR3 protein. This sample has 500,000 or so distinct CDR3 sequences, with approximately 15% found just once. Sequenced sample: CD8+ T cells from PBMCs. All receptors derive from a human donor in good health (CMV status not recorded). Some clones in this sample may be carry-over from other donors' samples.

The V and J genes are TRBV11-3 and TRBJ2-1; TRBD2 matches 9 bases. The CDR3 consists of 14 residues. V dropped 5 bases and J dropped 8; count of bases not matched to a gene: 7. Germline V gives CDR1 SGHNT, CDR2 YENEEA. CDR3 nucleotide sequence: TGTGCCAGCAGCCCAGAGCGGGAGGATCATGAGCAGTTCTTC. Its translation: CASSPEREDHEQFF.

This clonotype was seen ten or more times. V is TRBV9 and J is TRBJ2-1; TRBD2 agrees at 12 bases. V dropped 4 bases and J dropped 0; count of bases not matched to a gene: 5. Germline values: CDR1 SGDLS, CDR2 YYNGEE. The CDR3 is 17 amino acids. The CDR3 region has the DNA TGTGCCAGCAGCTTCCGGACTAGCGGGGACTCCTACAATGAGCAGTTCTTC. Amino acid sequence: CASSFRTSGDSYNEQFF.

This clonotype was counted only a few times. The chain recombines TRBV9 with TRBJ2-2; D not certain. Germline V lookup: CDR1 SGDLS, CDR2 YYNGEE. Trimming removed 3 bases from V and 5 bases from J, with 17 bases in between. The CDR3 length is 16 residues. The CDR3 coding sequence is TGTGCCAGCAGCGCGAACCCCCGAGGAAATACCGGGGAGCTGTTTTTT. Protein sequence: CASSANPRGNTGELFF.

This clonotype occurred many times. The J gene is TRBJ1-4, the V gene TRBV7-9; D perhaps matches TRBD1 (5 bases). With 6 bases removed from V and 4 bases from J, the gap between germline ends came to 15 bases. The germline gives CDR1 SEHNR, CDR2 FQNEAQ (reference sequence). The CDR3 contains 15 residues. This CDR3 reads CASSGKGSFNEKLFF. DNA for the CDR3: TGTGCCAGCAGTGGAAAGGGGTCCTTTAATGAAAAACTGTTTTTT.

This clonotype has a count of ten or more. The chain combines TRBV6-1 with TRBJ1-2; D perhaps matches TRBD1 (6 bases). The CDR3 covers 15 residues. Per the germline V gene, CDR1 is MNHNS and CDR2 is SASEGT. Trimming took off 5 bases at V and 0 bases at J, with 13 bases between the two ends. In DNA, the CDR3 is TGTGCCAGCAGTCATACAGGGACATCTAACTATGGCTACACCTTC. Translation gives CASSHTGTSNYGYTF.

This clonotype appeared once. This chain links TRBV6-1 with TRBJ2-7; 8 bases are a match to TRBD1. V dropped 2 bases and J dropped 2; count of bases not matched to a gene: 2. Germline lookup yields CDR1 MNHNS and CDR2 SASEGT. The CDR3 runs to 14 residues. The CDR3, as DNA: TGTGCCAGCAGTGAATGGGACAGGACCTACGAGCAGTACTTC. Amino acids: CASSEWDRTYEQYF.

This sequence joins TRBV4-1 and TRBJ1-1; D may be TRBD1 (6 bases). This CDR3 region has 16 residues. CDR1 and CDR2 (germline): MGHRA, YSYEKL. Trimming removed 4 bases at V and 3 bases at J, with 18 bases between. Here the CDR3 DNA reads TGCGCCAGCAGCCTCAGGGGCGCGATGGGGGACACTGAAGCTTTCTTT. This gives the protein CASSLRGAMGDTEAFF.

Notes on this clonotype: This may be a read error: a much more frequent sequence differs by one nucleotide. The rearrangement links TRBV10-2 to TRBJ2-1, with 7 nucleotides matching TRBD2. V was clipped by 11 bases and J by 2 bases; unmatched bases: 6. This CDR3 is 13 amino acids long. The V gene's germline CDR1 is WSHSY and CDR2 SAAADI. CDR3 in amino acids: CAAGGSPYNEQFF. The CDR3 coding sequence is TGCGCCGCCGGGGGGAGCCCCTACAATGAGCAGTTCTTC.

This chain uses TRBV9 with TRBJ1-1; no reliable D call. The germline CDR1 and CDR2 sequences are SGDLS and YYNGEE. Trimming took 1 base from V and 6 from J, leaving 10 bases between them. The CDR3 consists of 13 residues. The CDR3 reads CASSVHGGSEAFF. In DNA, the CDR3 is TGTGCCAGCAGCGTACATGGCGGTTCTGAAGCTTTCTTT.

The table lists this clonotype with many counts. This chain links TRBV12-3 or TRBV12-4 with TRBJ1-4; possible D gene TRBD1, 5 bases. The length of the CDR3 is 16 residues. Trimming stripped 2 bases from V and 7 bases from J, with 17 bases between. The CDR3 region is CASSLSSGGNSEKLFF. CDR3 nucleotides: TGTGCCAGCAGTTTATCGTCCGGGGGAAATAGTGAAAAACTGTTTTTT.

About this clonotype: A clone one base away is much larger, so this may be a read error. The chain is built from TRBV7-2 and TRBJ2-7; 13 nucleotides line up with TRBD2. Germline-derived CDR1 and CDR2 are SGHTA and FQGNSA. The CDR3 spans 15 residues. The CDR3: CASSFRTSGSWEQCF. CDR3 nucleotide sequence: TGTGCCAGCAGCTTTCGGACTAGCGGGAGTTGGGAGCAGTGCTTC.

This clonotype appeared a few times. J is TRBJ2-6 and V is TRBV3-1; unclear D gene. Germline CDR1 LGHDT, CDR2 YNNKEL (reference sequence). V lost 4 bases and J lost 0, with 10 bases in between. The CDR3 covers 16 residues. CDR3 amino acids: CASSLSTVSGANVLTF. In DNA form, the CDR3 reads TGTGCCAGCAGCCTTTCGACGGTCTCTGGGGCCAACGTCCTGACTTTC.

In its sample, this clonotype was seen a few times. The CDR3 region is CASSLRQTTDTQYF. The CDR3 nucleotides read TGTGCCAGCAGTTTGAGGCAAACCACAGATACGCAGTATTTT. V gene TRBV12-3 or TRBV12-4 combines with J gene TRBJ2-3; no reliable D call. The length of the CDR3 is 14 residues. V shed 3 bases and J shed 2 bases, with 9 bases lying between them.

As concerns this clonotype: One end of the junction varies from germline; a read error may be responsible. The chain is built from TRBV7-3 and TRBJ2-7, with 12 bases identical to TRBD2. The CDR3 has 17 amino acids. Germline loops: CDR1 SGHTA, CDR2 FQGTGA. CDR3: CARSLTWTSGVYDEQYF. CDR3 bases: TGTGCCAGAAGCTTGACCTGGACTAGCGGGGTATATGACGAGCAGTACTTC.

A few counts support this clonotype. The chain is built from TRBV10-3 and TRBJ2-5; tentatively, D is TRBD2 (6 bases). V shed 3 bases and J shed 3 bases, with 11 bases lying between them. Germline V gene lookup returns CDR1 ENHRY and CDR2 SYGVKD. The CDR3 has 14 amino acids. This chain's CDR3 is CAISDWDSEETQYF. The CDR3 nucleotides are TGTGCCATCAGTGACTGGGACTCAGAAGAGACCCAGTACTTC.

The chain links TRBV27 to TRBJ1-5, with a tentative D call TRBD1 (5 bases). CDR3 size: 18 residues. Germline CDR1 and CDR2: MNHEY and SMNVEV (reference sequence). The germline V and J ends were trimmed by 4 bases and 3 bases, with 22 bases remaining between them. CDR3 in amino acids: CASSSLTTRTGVNQPQHF. The DNA of the CDR3 is TGTGCCAGCAGTTCACTTACCACCCGAACAGGAGTCAATCAGCCCCAGCATTTT.

This clonotype has just a few counts. The V call is TRBV19, the J call TRBJ1-4; 7 nucleotides line up with TRBD1. The CDR3 is 17 amino acids. From germline, CDR1 is LNHDA and CDR2 SQIVND (reference sequence). J was trimmed by 0 bases and V by 8 bases; bases with no gene match: 12. The CDR3 loop reads CASSYRDSQATNEKLFF. In DNA form, the CDR3 reads TGTGCCAGTTCCTATAGGGACAGCCAAGCAACTAATGAAAAACTGTTTTTT.

This clonotype came up a few times. V and J are TRBV3-1 and TRBJ2-3, with 9 bases fitting TRBD1. The ends lost 2 bases at V and 2 bases at J; junction bases unmatched: 8. Germline CDR1 reads LGHDT; CDR2 reads YNNKEL (reference sequence). This CDR3 has 17 residues. The DNA for the CDR3 is TGTGCCAGCAGCCAAATCCTCGGACAGGGGCCCACAGATACGCAGTATTTT. This sequence encodes CASSQILGQGPTDTQYF.